Here is one T cell receptor beta chain with its context. This CDR3 has 17 amino acids. Germline V gene data show CDR1 as SGHAT and CDR2 as FQNNGV. Assay: immunoSEQ multiplex PCR; the TCRdb copy retains only in-frame clones and omits some. The sample includes 180,000 or so clones, around four fifths of them seen just once. This sample was taken from a study of blood T cell repertoires in COVID-19. Participant-reported clinical history was the basis for cohort assignment. Sequencing was done on a sample of PBMCs or T cells enriched from blood (not recorded which). The sequence derives from a woman aged 45-65 years who had recovered from COVID-19. J is TRBJ2-3 and V is TRBV11-2, with TRBD2 matching over 15 bases. This chain's CDR3 is CGPPGLAGGGAADTQYF. For the CDR3, the DNA is TGTGGGCCTCCAGGACTAGCGGGAGGGGGGGCAGCAGATACGCAGTATTTT.